The text below deals with one TCR beta chain. Its specificity is not known. The source of the sample is a study of PD-1 blockade in mismatch repair-deficient tumors. V was clipped by 0 bases and J by 2 bases; unmatched bases: 1. CDR1 is SGHDT and CDR2 is YYEEEE in the germline V gene. The CDR3 sequence is 15 residues long. This table comes from immunoSEQ multiplex PCR, and its TCRdb copy is limited to in-frame clones, with some not included. The data contain some 14,000 clones, around 86% of them seen just once; the ten biggest clones take up around 10%. Study-level results: Rapid post-treatment expansion, then contraction, generally preceding radiologic response, marked tumor-resident clones. Approximately 130 unique blood TCRs came from expansion to three of seven peptides.

Described time point: identical roughly 11-day culture without peptide (control). Each of about seven ELISpot-reactive candidate peptides was used for roughly 11-day stimulation. Clone fold changes were calculated against an identical culture without peptide. The source is an adult with mismatch repair-deficient cancer. Sequencing used cells cultured in vitro, obtained from a patient treated with pembrolizumab. The chain links TRBV5-6 to TRBJ2-2; 7 bases are a match to TRBD1. CDR3 sequence: CASSLGDSNTGELFF. DNA for the CDR3: TGTGCCAGCAGCTTGGGGGACAGTAACACCGGGGAGCTGTTTTTT. The full variable domain, with the rest looked up from reference TRBV5-6 and TRBJ2-2, is DAGVTQSPTHLIKTRGQQVTLRCSPKSGHDTVSWYQQALGQGPQFIFQYYEEEERQRGNFPDRFSGHQFPNYSSELNVNALLLGDSALYLCASSLGDSNTGELFFGEGSRLTVL.